Below are 26 T cell receptor beta chains sequenced from a single sample in a study of blood T cell repertoires in COVID-19. Profiling relied on immunoSEQ multiplex PCR, and the TCRdb table lists in-frame clones only, not all of them. The data contain some 220,000 clones, 75% to 90% of them singletons. The specimen sequenced was PBMCs or T cells enriched from blood (not recorded which). All receptors come from a woman between 18 and 29 years old in a cohort exposed to, infected with or recovered from COVID-19 (not recorded which).

This chain connects TRBV19 to TRBJ2-2; 7 bases map to TRBD1. The germline CDR1 and CDR2 sequences are LNHDA and SQIVND (reference sequence). Trimming cost V 3 bases and J 6 bases; bases outside gene matches: 7. This CDR3 spans 15 amino acids. The CDR3 DNA reads TGTGCCAGTAGTATGATAGGGCAGGGGGCCGGGGAGCTGTTTTTT. This gives the protein CASSMIGQGAGELFF.

The chain is built from TRBV27 and TRBJ2-4, with TRBD1 as a possible D gene (6 bases). The germline V gene encodes CDR1 MNHEY and CDR2 SMNVEV (reference sequence). The CDR3 sequence is 15 residues long. Trimming removed 5 bases from V and 7 bases from J, with 18 bases in between. CDR3: CASSTSSTGRNIQYF. The CDR3 DNA sequence: TGTGCCAGCAGTACATCATCGACAGGTCGGAACATTCAGTACTTC.

This clone was counted only a few times. The CDR3 spells CASSLAEGYNSPLHF. The CDR3, as DNA: TGCGCCAGCAGCTTAGCGGAGGGTTATAATTCACCCCTCCACTTT. The chain employs TRBV5-1 and TRBJ1-6; D remains unclear. V shed 2 bases and J shed 4 bases, with 10 bases lying between them. The germline V gene has CDR1 SGHRS and CDR2 YFSETQ. The CDR3 totals 15 residues.

The chain has TRBV19 and TRBJ2-7; TRBD2 aligns across 10 bases. This CDR3 comprises 15 residues. CDR1 and CDR2 from the germline V gene are LNHDA and SQIVND (reference sequence). The V and J ends lost 6 bases and 1 base, in that order; junction bases with no gene match: 6. The CDR3 nucleotides are TGTGCCAGTAGATCCTCTAGCGGGAGATCCTACGAGCAGTACTTC. It specifies CASRSSSGRSYEQYF.

The chain has TRBV2 and TRBJ1-1; D gene ambiguous. Looked up from germline, CDR1 is SNHLY and CDR2 is FYNNEI. The CDR3 totals 11 residues. V lost 6 bases and J 3 bases, leaving 5 bases between the germline ends. The CDR3 coding sequence is TGTGCCAGCAGGGCAGACACTGAAGCTTTCTTT. This encodes CASRADTEAFF.

This clone was observed a single time. J is TRBJ1-2 and V is TRBV3-1 (or the pseudogene TRBV3-2); D not certain. Germline loops: CDR1 LGHDT, CDR2 YNNKEL (reference sequence). The CDR3 consists of 11 residues. Trimming removed 1 base from V and 7 bases from J, with 4 bases in between. CDR3 in amino acids: CASSQASGYTF. The CDR3 nucleotides read TGTGCCAGCAGCCAAGCTAGTGGCTACACCTTC.

V is TRBV6-5 and J is TRBJ1-4, with D maybe TRBD1 (6 bases). Trimming left V 8 bases short and J 7 bases short, with 20 bases between. The CDR3 runs 15 residues. The V gene's germline CDR1 is MNHEY and CDR2 SVGAGI. For the CDR3, the DNA is TGTGCCAGCTCCCCCCTCGACAGGAAAGGTGAAAAACTGTTTTTT. It specifies CASSPLDRKGEKLFF.

The chain couples TRBV7-2 to TRBJ1-1, with D perhaps matching TRBD1 (6 bases). Germline values: CDR1 SGHTA, CDR2 FQGNSA. This CDR3 comprises 15 residues. The germline V and J ends were trimmed by 2 bases and 0 bases, with 10 bases remaining between them. The CDR3: CASSLLRGLNTEAFF. The CDR3 DNA reads as TGTGCCAGCAGCTTACTTAGGGGGTTGAACACTGAAGCTTTCTTT.

This sequence joins TRBV7-9 and TRBJ1-6; 10 bases align to TRBD1. The CDR3 covers 15 residues. With V trimmed by 3 bases and J by 6 bases, 2 bases remained unmatched. From germline, CDR1 is SEHNR and CDR2 FQNEAQ (reference sequence). The CDR3 spells CASSLTGGGNSPLHF. In DNA, the CDR3 is TGTGCCAGCAGCTTGACAGGGGGCGGTAATTCACCCCTCCACTTT.

CDR3 bases: TGTGCCAGCTCACCACAACAGGGAAGGACCGATACGCAGTATTTT. It translates to CASSPQQGRTDTQYF. The rearrangement joins TRBV18 to TRBJ2-3; possible D gene TRBD1, 6 bases. V dropped 1 base and J dropped 6 bases, with 14 bases sitting between them. The CDR3 has 15 residues. In germline, CDR1 is KGHSH, CDR2 LQKENI.

This chain uses TRBV3-1 (or the pseudogene TRBV3-2) with TRBJ2-6; 7 bases agree with TRBD2. The CDR3 covers 14 residues. The ends lost 4 bases at V and 5 bases at J; junction bases unmatched: 2. CDR1 is LGHDT, CDR2 YNNKEL, per germline (reference sequence). CDR3 sequence reads: CASSPGGWANVLTF. CDR3 nucleotides: TGTGCCAGCAGCCCCGGGGGGTGGGCCAACGTCCTGACTTTC.

The chain recombines TRBV19 with TRBJ2-2, with TRBD1 matching 9 bases. The trim removed 10 bases at V and 7 bases at J, leaving 19 bases unmatched. The CDR3 spans 17 residues. Germline CDR1 reads LNHDA; CDR2 reads SQIVND (reference sequence). CDR3: CATRDRVGKVSGGELFF. In DNA, the CDR3 is TGTGCCACCCGGGACAGGGTCGGAAAAGTATCGGGCGGGGAGCTGTTTTTT.

The CDR3 is CASSGTAPGIYGYTF. CDR3 sequence (DNA): TGTGCCAGCAGCGGGACAGCCCCGGGGATCTATGGCTACACCTTC. V and J are TRBV28 and TRBJ1-2; TRBD1 matches 7 bases. Germline CDR1 MDHEN, CDR2 SYDVKM. Germline trimming cut 6 bases from V and 4 bases from J; bases unmatched to any gene: 11. The length of the CDR3 is 15 residues.

The chain combines TRBV6-5 with TRBJ1-2, with 7 bases fitting TRBD1. CDR1 is MNHEY, CDR2 SVGAGI, per germline. The CDR3 is 13 residues long. Germline trimming cut 2 bases from V and 8 bases from J; bases unmatched to any gene: 5. CDR3 amino acids: CASSYGDRDGYTF. Written as DNA, the CDR3 is TGTGCCAGCAGTTACGGAGACAGGGACGGCTACACCTTC.

The chain links TRBV5-1 to TRBJ2-1; possibly TRBD2 for D (6 bases). CDR1 is SGHRS, CDR2 YFSETQ, per germline. The CDR3 length is 14 residues. V gave up 4 bases and J gave up 0 bases, with 8 bases separating them. CDR3 DNA: TGCGCCAGCAGCCCGGAGGGCTCCTACAATGAGCAGTTCTTC. This gives the protein CASSPEGSYNEQFF.

V is TRBV27 and J is TRBJ1-6; D is possibly TRBD1 (6 bases). In germline, CDR1 is MNHEY, CDR2 SMNVEV (reference sequence). The CDR3 extends over 15 amino acids. V was pared by 8 bases and J by 9 bases, with 20 bases between. This chain's CDR3 is CASQREGVRGSPLHF. The CDR3 DNA follows: TGTGCCAGCCAGCGGGAGGGGGTGAGAGGTTCACCCCTCCACTTT.

The chain is built from TRBV9 and TRBJ2-1, with D hard to call. Trimming cost V 4 bases and J 3 bases, with 14 bases left between them. This CDR3 region has 15 residues. CDR1 and CDR2 from the germline V gene are SGDLS and YYNGEE. This CDR3 reads CASSLLSVSYNEQFF. The CDR3 nucleotides are TGTGCCAGCAGCCTTCTAAGCGTGAGCTACAATGAGCAGTTCTTC.

This chain uses TRBV9 with TRBJ2-2, with TRBD2 identical over 7 bases. CDR3 length: 13 residues. In germline, CDR1 is SGDLS, CDR2 YYNGEE. With V trimmed by 7 bases and J by 1 base, 1 base remained unmatched. CDR3 loop: CASGRGNTGELFF. CDR3 nucleotides: TGTGCCAGCGGGAGGGGGAACACCGGGGAGCTGTTTTTT.

V and J are TRBV11-2 and TRBJ2-7; TRBD2 matches at 10 bases. The V gene end was trimmed by 0 bases and the J gene end by 5 bases; junction bases not matched to a gene: 4. The CDR3 is 15 amino acids. Per the germline V gene, CDR1 is SGHAT and CDR2 is FQNNGV. This chain's CDR3 is CASSLDSGRGDEQYF. CDR3 bases: TGTGCCAGCAGCTTAGACAGCGGGAGGGGCGACGAGCAGTACTTC.

The chain links TRBV11-3 to TRBJ2-7; D is possibly TRBD1 (6 bases). The ends were cut back, 2 bases at V and 5 bases at J, with 10 bases in the middle. Looked up from germline, CDR1 is SGHNT and CDR2 is YENEEA. This CDR3 comprises 13 residues. The CDR3 spells CASSLTGYHEQYF. The CDR3, as DNA: TGTGCCAGCAGCTTAACAGGGTACCACGAGCAGTACTTC. Full variable domain (rest looked up from reference TRBV11-3 and TRBJ2-7): EAGVVQSPRYKIIEKKQPVAFWCNPISGHNTLYWYLQNLGQGPELLIRYENEEAVDDSQLPKDRFSAERLKGVDSTLKIQPAELGDSAVYLCASSLTGYHEQYFGPGTRLTVT.

V is TRBV2 and J is TRBJ2-1; TRBD2 might be the D (6 bases). Trimming took 7 bases from V and 10 from J, leaving 14 bases between them. CDR1 and CDR2 (germline): SNHLY, FYNNEI. CDR3 size: 12 residues. The CDR3 nucleotides read TGTGCCAGCACCAGGCTCCTAGCGGAGCAGTTCTTC. Its protein product is CASTRLLAEQFF.

The chain recombines TRBV4-1 with TRBJ1-1; D remains unclear. Germline V lookup: CDR1 MGHRA, CDR2 YSYEKL. This CDR3 is 14 amino acids long. The germline V and J ends were trimmed by 1 base and 6 bases, with 12 bases remaining between them. For the CDR3, the DNA is TGCGCCAGCAGCCAAGTGGAGATTGGCGCTGAAGCTTTCTTT. Translating it yields CASSQVEIGAEAFF.

The V and J genes are TRBV9 and TRBJ2-1; 9 positions match TRBD2. CDR1 is SGDLS, CDR2 YYNGEE, per germline. This CDR3 region has 15 residues. J was trimmed by 4 bases and V by 6 bases; bases with no gene match: 8. In DNA, the CDR3 is TGTGCCAGCACCCTTGGCCTAGCGGGGTACAATGAGCAGTTCTTC. It specifies CASTLGLAGYNEQFF.

The gene calls are TRBV29-1 and TRBJ2-7; 9 nucleotides agree with TRBD1. The V gene end was trimmed by 6 bases and the J gene end by 0 bases; junction bases not matched to a gene: 6. The CDR3 has 14 residues. Germline CDR1 and CDR2: SQVTM and ANQGSEA. The DNA for the CDR3 is TGCAGCGTAGACCCGGGACAGGGCTCCTACGAGCAGTACTTC. This translates into CSVDPGQGSYEQYF.

V and J are TRBV11-3 and TRBJ1-1, with a tentative D call TRBD1 (6 bases). V lost 1 base and J lost 3, with 9 bases in between. Germline values: CDR1 SGHNT, CDR2 YENEEA. This CDR3 has 14 amino acids. The DNA of the CDR3 is TGTGCCAGCAGCTTAGGGGCAGGGGACACTGAAGCTTTCTTT. Amino acid sequence: CASSLGAGDTEAFF.

This clone was seen a single time. The rearrangement links TRBV3-1 (or the pseudogene TRBV3-2) to TRBJ1-2; no clear D. V dropped 0 bases and J dropped 6 bases, with 5 bases sitting between them. CDR3 length: 12 residues. Per germline, CDR1 LGHDT and CDR2 YNNKEL (reference sequence). The CDR3 is CASSQEANGYTF. CDR3 coding DNA: TGTGCCAGCAGCCAAGAGGCCAATGGCTACACCTTC.